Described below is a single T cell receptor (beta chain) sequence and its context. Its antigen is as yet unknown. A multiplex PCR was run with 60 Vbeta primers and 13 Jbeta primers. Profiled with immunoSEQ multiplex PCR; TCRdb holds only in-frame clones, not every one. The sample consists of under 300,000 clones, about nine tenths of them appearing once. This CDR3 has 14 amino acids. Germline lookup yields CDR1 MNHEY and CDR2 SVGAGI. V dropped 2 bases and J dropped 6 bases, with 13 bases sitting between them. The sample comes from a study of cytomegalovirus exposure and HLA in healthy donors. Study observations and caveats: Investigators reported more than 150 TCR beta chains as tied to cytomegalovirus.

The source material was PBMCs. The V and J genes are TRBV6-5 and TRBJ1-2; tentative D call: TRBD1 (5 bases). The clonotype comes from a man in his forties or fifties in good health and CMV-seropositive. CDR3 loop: CASSYRQGRDGYTF. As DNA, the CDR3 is TGTGCCAGCAGTTACAGGCAGGGAAGGGATGGCTACACCTTC.